Described below is a single T cell receptor (beta chain) sequence and its context. Its matching antigen is unknown. This specimen comes from a study of T-cell reconstitution after alpha-beta-depleted transplantation in children. Trimming took off 1 base at V and 4 bases at J, with 9 bases between the two ends. The germline gives CDR1 KGHSH, CDR2 LQKENI. The CDR3 contains 14 residues. Unique molecular identifiers were used in preparing the TCRbeta library. MiXCR, applied by TCRdb to the PCR reads, yields one record per CDR3 protein. Found here are 490,000 or so distinct CDR3 sequences, roughly a tenth of them singletons; the top ten hold about 2%. Study conclusions and caveats: Diversity of TCRbeta at day 60 was high in some patients, arising from surviving recipient T cells and thymic progenitors.

The source is a child aged 2 to 10 with inherited bone marrow failure, due to receive a stem cell transplant. The chain combines TRBV18 with TRBJ2-3; D might be TRBD1 (6 bases). Here the sequenced sample was PBMCs, taken before TCRalphabeta/CD19-depleted stem cell transplant. The CDR3 coding sequence is TGTGCCAGCTCACCACGAACAGGGCCAGATACGCAGTATTTT. Translating it yields CASSPRTGPDTQYF.